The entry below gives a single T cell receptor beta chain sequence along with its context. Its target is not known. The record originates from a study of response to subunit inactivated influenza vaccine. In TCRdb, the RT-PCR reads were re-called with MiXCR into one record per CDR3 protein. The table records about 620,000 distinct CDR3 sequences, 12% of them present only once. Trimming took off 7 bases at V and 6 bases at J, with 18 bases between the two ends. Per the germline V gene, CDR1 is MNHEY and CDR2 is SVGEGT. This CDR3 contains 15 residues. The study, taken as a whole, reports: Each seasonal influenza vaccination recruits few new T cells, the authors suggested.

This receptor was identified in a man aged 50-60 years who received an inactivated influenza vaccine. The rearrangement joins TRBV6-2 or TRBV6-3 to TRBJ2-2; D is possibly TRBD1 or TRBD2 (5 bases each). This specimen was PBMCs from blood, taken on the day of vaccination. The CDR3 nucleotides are TGTGCCAGCACTGAAATGGGACGAGGCGCCGGGGAGCTGTTTTTT. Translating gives CASTEMGRGAGELFF.